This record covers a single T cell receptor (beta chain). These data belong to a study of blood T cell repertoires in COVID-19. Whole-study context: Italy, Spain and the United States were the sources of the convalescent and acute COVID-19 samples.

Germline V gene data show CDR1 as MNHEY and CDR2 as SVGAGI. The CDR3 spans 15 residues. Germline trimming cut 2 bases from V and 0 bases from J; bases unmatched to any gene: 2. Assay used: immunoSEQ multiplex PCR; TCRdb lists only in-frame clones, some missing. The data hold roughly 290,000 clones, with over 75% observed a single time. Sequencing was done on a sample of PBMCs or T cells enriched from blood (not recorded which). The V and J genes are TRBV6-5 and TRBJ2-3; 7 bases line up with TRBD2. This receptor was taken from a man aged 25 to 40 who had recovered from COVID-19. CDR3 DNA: TGTGCCAGCAGTTACGGGGACTATAGCACAGATACGCAGTATTTT. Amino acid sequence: CASSYGDYSTDTQYF.